The source of this T cell receptor beta chain is a study of untreated major depressive disorder. V shed 1 base and J 5 bases; nucleotides not matched to a gene: 9. The CDR3 sequence is 16 residues long. Germline V gene data show CDR1 as MNHEY and CDR2 as SVGAGI. In the case of this clone: Its antigen is undetermined.

Study-level points and caveats: Depressed patients' CD4+ T cells carried increased TRBV05-01 (Vbeta 5.1) usage versus control CD4+ T cells.

This table comes from immunoSEQ multiplex PCR, and its TCRdb copy is limited to in-frame clones, with some not included. The sample comprises under 20,000 clones, roughly 90% of which are singletons, and about 0.6% rests with the top ten. The source material was CD4+ T cells from PBMCs. The rearrangement joins TRBV6-5 to TRBJ1-1; 8 bases match TRBD1. This clonotype was sampled from a woman in her thirties or forties with major depressive disorder. In nucleotides, the CDR3 is TGTGCCAGCAGTTACTTTACAACAGGGGGTAATACTGAAGCTTTCTTT. Its protein product is CASSYFTTGGNTEAFF.